The subject of this entry is one T cell receptor beta chain. The data stem from a study of cytomegalovirus exposure and HLA in healthy donors. It was with 60 Vbeta and 13 Jbeta primers that the PCR ran. Profiled with immunoSEQ multiplex PCR; TCRdb holds only in-frame clones, not every one. The data contain about 82,000 clones, roughly 72% of them singletons. Trimming pared 1 base from V and 4 bases from J, leaving 10 bases between. Germline CDR1 LGHNA, CDR2 YNFKEQ. The CDR3 is 14 residues long. Sequencing was done on a sample of PBMCs. The rearrangement uses TRBV4-2 and TRBJ1-2; weak D call: TRBD1 (5 bases). The TCR was taken from a man aged 30 to 39 in good health and CMV-seropositive. The CDR3, as DNA: TGTGCCAGCAGCCAAGCTGGGGCGTTCTATGGCTACACCTTC. Residues: CASSQAGAFYGYTF.